This TCR beta chain was obtained from a study of blood T cell repertoires in COVID-19. Whole-study context: COVID-19 samples collected from the United States, Italy and Spain covered acute and convalescent phases. Nucleic acid was either cDNA or gDNA, and it came from T cells, B-cell-depleted T cells, or PBMCs.

Original processing notes: Nucleated cell counts were estimated from reference gene primer amplification. The method was immunoSEQ multiplex PCR; TCRdb's version includes in-frame clones alone and lacks a portion of them. The V and J calls and clone size were taken over from that table, and D and trimming were inferred from the DNA. The sample carries 350,000 to 550,000 clones, around nine tenths recorded once. After removal of 4 bases from V and 5 bases from J, the junction contained 9 bases not matched to a gene. The CDR3 is 14 residues long. Germline CDR1 is GTSNPN and CDR2 is SVGIG (reference sequence).

This chain joins TRBV30 and TRBJ2-7; 9 bases fit TRBD1. Material for sequencing was peripheral blood. This TCR was recovered from a young woman with acute or convalescent COVID-19. Written as DNA, the CDR3 is TGTGCCTGGAAACGGGACAGGGTTTCCCACGAGCAGTACTTC. This gives the protein CAWKRDRVSHEQYF.